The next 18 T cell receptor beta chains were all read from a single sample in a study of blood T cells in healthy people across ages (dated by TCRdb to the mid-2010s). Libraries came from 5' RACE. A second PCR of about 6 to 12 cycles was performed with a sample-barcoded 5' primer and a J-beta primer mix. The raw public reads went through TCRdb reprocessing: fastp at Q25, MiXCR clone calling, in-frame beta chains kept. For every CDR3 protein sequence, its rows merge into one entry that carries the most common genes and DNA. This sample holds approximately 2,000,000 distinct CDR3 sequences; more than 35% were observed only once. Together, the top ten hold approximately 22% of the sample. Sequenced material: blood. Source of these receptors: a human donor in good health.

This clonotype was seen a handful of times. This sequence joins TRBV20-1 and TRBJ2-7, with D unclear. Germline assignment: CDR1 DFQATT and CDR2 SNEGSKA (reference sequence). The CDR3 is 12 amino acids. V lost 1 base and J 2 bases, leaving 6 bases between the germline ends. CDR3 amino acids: CSARGYTYEQYF. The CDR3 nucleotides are TGCAGTGCTAGAGGGTACACCTACGAGCAGTACTTC.

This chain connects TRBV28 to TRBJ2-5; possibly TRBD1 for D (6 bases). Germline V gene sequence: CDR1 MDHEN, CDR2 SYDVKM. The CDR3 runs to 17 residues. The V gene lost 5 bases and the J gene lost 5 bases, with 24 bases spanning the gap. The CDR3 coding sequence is TGTGCCAGCAGTAGGGGGATTGGGTCCCCCCTGAGGGAGACCCAGTACTTC. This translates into CASSRGIGSPLRETQYF.

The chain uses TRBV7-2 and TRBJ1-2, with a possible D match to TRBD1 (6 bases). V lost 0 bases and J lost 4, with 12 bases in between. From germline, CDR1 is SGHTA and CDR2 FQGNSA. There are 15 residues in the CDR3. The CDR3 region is CASSLAGGKGYGYTF. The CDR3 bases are TGTGCCAGCAGCTTAGCGGGGGGCAAAGGCTATGGCTACACCTTC. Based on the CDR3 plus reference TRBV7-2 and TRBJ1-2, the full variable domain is GAGVSQSPSNKVTEKGKDVELRCDPISGHTALYWYRQSLGQGLEFLIYFQGNSAPDKSGLPSDRFSAERTGGSVSTLTIQRTQQEDSAVYLCASSLAGGKGYGYTFGSGTRLTVV.

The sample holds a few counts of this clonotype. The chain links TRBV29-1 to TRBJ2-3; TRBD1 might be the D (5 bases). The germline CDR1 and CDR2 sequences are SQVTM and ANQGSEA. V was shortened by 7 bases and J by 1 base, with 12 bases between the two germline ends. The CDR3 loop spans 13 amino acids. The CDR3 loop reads CSAQEQGTDTQYF. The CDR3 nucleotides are TGCAGCGCCCAAGAACAGGGCACAGATACGCAGTATTTT.

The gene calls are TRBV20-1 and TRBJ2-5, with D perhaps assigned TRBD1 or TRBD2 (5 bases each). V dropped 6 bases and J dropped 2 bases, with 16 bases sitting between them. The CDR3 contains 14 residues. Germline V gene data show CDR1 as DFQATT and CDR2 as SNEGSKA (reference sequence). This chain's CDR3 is CSAEGPLGQETQYF. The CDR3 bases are TGCAGTGCAGAGGGACCCCTCGGGCAAGAGACCCAGTACTTC.

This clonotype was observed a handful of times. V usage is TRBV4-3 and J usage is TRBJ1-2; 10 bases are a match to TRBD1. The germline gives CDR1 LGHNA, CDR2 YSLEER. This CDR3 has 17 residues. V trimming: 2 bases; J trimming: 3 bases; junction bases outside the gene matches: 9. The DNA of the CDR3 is TGCGCCAGCAGCCAATCGATGGACAGGGGGAGAGACTATGGCTACACCTTC. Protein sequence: CASSQSMDRGRDYGYTF.

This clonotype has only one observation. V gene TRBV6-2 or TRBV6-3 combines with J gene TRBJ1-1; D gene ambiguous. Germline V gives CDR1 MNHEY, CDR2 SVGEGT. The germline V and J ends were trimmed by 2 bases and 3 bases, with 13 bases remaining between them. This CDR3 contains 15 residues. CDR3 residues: CASSYAGGWDTEAFF. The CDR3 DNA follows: TGTGCCAGCAGTTACGCGGGCGGATGGGACACTGAAGCTTTCTTT.

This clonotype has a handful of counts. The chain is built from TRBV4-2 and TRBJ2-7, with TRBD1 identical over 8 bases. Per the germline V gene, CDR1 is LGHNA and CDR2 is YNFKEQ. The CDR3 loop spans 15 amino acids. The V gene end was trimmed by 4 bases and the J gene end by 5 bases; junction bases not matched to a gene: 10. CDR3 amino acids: CASSRDRGRLDEQYF. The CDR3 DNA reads TGTGCCAGCAGCCGAGACAGGGGCCGTCTAGACGAGCAGTACTTC.

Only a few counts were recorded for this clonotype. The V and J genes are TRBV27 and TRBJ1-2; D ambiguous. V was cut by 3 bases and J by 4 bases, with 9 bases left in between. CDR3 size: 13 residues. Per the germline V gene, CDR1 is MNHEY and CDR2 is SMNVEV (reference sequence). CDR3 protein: CASSFDGTYGYTF. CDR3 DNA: TGTGCCAGCAGTTTTGACGGTACCTATGGCTACACCTTC.

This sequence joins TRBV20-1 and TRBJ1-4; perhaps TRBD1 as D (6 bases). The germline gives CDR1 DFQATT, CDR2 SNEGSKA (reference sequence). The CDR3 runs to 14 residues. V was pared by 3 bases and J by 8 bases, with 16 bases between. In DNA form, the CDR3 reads TGCAGTGCTAGTTTGCGGGGGGCTTGGGAAAAACTGTTTTTT. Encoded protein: CSASLRGAWEKLFF.

The CDR3 sequence: CASSTLQTGADTQYF. The CDR3 bases are TGCGCCAGCAGCACCCTCCAGACAGGGGCAGATACGCAGTATTTT. The chain joins TRBV5-1 to TRBJ2-3; 8 bases agree with TRBD1. V shed 4 bases, J shed 4 bases, and the junction held 8 bases outside the gene matches. CDR1 is SGHRS, CDR2 YFSETQ, per germline. The CDR3 has 15 amino acids.

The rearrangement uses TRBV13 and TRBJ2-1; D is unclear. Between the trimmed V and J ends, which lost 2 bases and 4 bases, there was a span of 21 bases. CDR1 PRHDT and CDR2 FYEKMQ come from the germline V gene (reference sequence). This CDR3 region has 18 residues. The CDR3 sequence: CASSLSSLSRKLYNEQFF. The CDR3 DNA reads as TGTGCCAGCAGCTTATCTTCCCTCAGTAGAAAACTTTACAATGAGCAGTTCTTC.

CDR3 sequence reads: CASSHARTSGGGWNEQFF. For the CDR3, the DNA is TGCGCCAGCAGCCATGCCCGGACTAGCGGGGGGGGTTGGAATGAGCAGTTCTTC. The rearrangement links TRBV4-3 to TRBJ2-1; 15 positions agree with TRBD2. CDR1 is LGHNA, CDR2 YSLEER, per germline. The CDR3 loop spans 18 amino acids. V lost 3 bases, J lost 7 bases, and 10 bases stayed unmatched.

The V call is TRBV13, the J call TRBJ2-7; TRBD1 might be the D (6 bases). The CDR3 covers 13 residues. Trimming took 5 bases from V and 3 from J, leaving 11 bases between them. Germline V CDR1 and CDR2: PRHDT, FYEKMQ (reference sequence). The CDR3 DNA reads TGTGCCAGCAGCATGACAGGCATCTACGAGCAGTACTTC. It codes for CASSMTGIYEQYF.

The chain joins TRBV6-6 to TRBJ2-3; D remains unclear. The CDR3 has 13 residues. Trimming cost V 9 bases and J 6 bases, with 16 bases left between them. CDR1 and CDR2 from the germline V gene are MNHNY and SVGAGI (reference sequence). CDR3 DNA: TGTGCCAGTACGTCGCTTTTGGGGGATACGCAGTATTTT. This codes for CASTSLLGDTQYF.

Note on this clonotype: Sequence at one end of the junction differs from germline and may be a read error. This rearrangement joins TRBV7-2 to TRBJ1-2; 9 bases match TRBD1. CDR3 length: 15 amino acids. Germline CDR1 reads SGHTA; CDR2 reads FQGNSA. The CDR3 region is CASSLDRGASCGYTF. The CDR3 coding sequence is TGCGCCAGCAGCTTAGACAGGGGGGCCTCCTGTGGCTACACCTTC.

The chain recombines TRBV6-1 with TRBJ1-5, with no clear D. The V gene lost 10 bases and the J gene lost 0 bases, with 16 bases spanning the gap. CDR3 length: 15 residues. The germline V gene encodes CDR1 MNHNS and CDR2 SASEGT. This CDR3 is CAIRIGRYSNQPQHF. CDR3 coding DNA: TGTGCCATCAGGATCGGGAGGTATAGCAATCAGCCCCAGCATTTT.

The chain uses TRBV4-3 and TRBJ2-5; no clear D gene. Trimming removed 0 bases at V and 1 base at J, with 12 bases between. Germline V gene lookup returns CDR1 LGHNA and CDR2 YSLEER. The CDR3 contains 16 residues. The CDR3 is CASSQDWMQAQETQYF. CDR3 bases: TGCGCCAGCAGCCAAGATTGGATGCAGGCCCAAGAGACCCAGTACTTC.